These 15 T cell receptor beta chains came from one sample sequenced in a study of blood T cells in healthy people across ages. A sample-barcoded 5' primer and a J-beta primer mix were used in a second PCR of roughly 7 to 12 cycles. TCRdb re-derived calls from the 5' RACE reads in MiXCR, one entry per CDR3 protein. In the table there are about 1.4 million distinct CDR3 sequences, 59% of which are singletons. Sequencing was carried out using blood. The source of these receptors is a man younger than 35 in good health.

Note on this clonotype: This sequence may be a read error, since a much larger clone differs from it by one base. V usage is TRBV4-2 and J usage is TRBJ2-7; tentatively, D is TRBD1 (5 bases). The tail of the sequence fits TRBJ2-5 better, so the J call may be wrong. Germline V gene data show CDR1 as LGHNA and CDR2 as YNFKEQ. The CDR3 extends over 16 amino acids. CDR3 DNA sequence: TGTGCCAGCAGCCAAGAGGTCTCCCAGGGACAAGAGACCCAGTACTTC. This gives the protein CASSQEVSQGQETQYF.

The CDR3 reads CASSSRTLGSYEQYF. In DNA, the CDR3 is TGTGCCAGCAGCTCCCGAACGTTGGGGAGCTACGAGCAGTACTTC. This chain uses TRBV7-9 with TRBJ2-4; tentative D call: TRBD2 (5 bases). TRBJ2-7 matches the DNA end more closely, so the J call is doubtful. The CDR3 is 15 amino acids. From germline, CDR1 is SEHNR and CDR2 FQNEAQ (reference sequence).

A few counts support this clonotype. CDR3 amino acids: CASSEPGLGQGRGPNEKLFF. The CDR3, as DNA: TGTGCCAGCAGTGAACCAGGGCTTGGGCAGGGGCGTGGGCCGAATGAAAAACTGTTTTTT. The V gene is TRBV6-1, the J gene TRBJ1-4, with D possibly being TRBD1 (6 bases). V was pared by 2 bases and J by 5 bases, with 27 bases between. CDR1 is MNHNS and CDR2 is SASEGT in the germline V gene. This CDR3 contains 20 residues.

This clonotype turned up a few times. The chain combines TRBV11-2 with TRBJ2-1; 11 positions match TRBD1. J was trimmed by 6 bases and V by 5 bases; bases with no gene match: 15. Germline-derived CDR1 and CDR2 are SGHAT and FQNNGV. The CDR3 sequence is 18 residues long. The CDR3 bases are TGTGCCAGCAGCCAACAACCATACCCGGACAGGGGGCGCAATGAGCAGTTCTTC. This sequence encodes CASSQQPYPDRGRNEQFF.

This rearrangement joins TRBV4-1 to TRBJ2-5; 8 positions match TRBD2. CDR1 and CDR2 (germline): MGHRA, YSYEKL. This CDR3 spans 16 amino acids. V shed 0 bases and J 7 bases; nucleotides not matched to a gene: 10. The CDR3 DNA is TGCGCCAGCAGCCAAGACAGGCCAGCGGGGGCGGGGACCCAGTACTTC. It specifies CASSQDRPAGAGTQYF.

In its sample, this clonotype was seen a few times. V usage is TRBV5-1 and J usage is TRBJ1-2; D remains unclear. Trimming took off 3 bases at V and 2 bases at J, with 8 bases between the two ends. This CDR3 contains 13 residues. CDR1 is SGHRS and CDR2 is YFSETQ in the germline V gene. CDR3 sequence (DNA): TGCGCCAGCAGCTCAGAGGGCAACTATGGCTACACCTTC. It is translated as CASSSEGNYGYTF.

V gene TRBV7-9 combines with J gene TRBJ2-7; TRBD2 agrees at 8 bases. The V segment lost 7 bases and the J segment 3 bases; nucleotides outside the gene matches: 20. The CDR3 is 18 amino acids. From germline, CDR1 is SEHNR and CDR2 FQNEAQ (reference sequence). CDR3 sequence reads: CASTDRLVGREFNYEQYF. CDR3 bases: TGTGCCAGCACCGATAGACTTGTCGGGAGGGAATTTAACTACGAGCAGTACTTC.

The chain combines TRBV24-1 with TRBJ1-4; no firm D call. CDR1 is KGHDR, CDR2 SFDVKD, per germline. This CDR3 has 9 residues. V lost 12 bases to trimming and J lost 8 bases, with 6 bases between them. The CDR3 sequence: CAPQEKLFF. CDR3 sequence (DNA): TGTGCCCCCCAGGAAAAACTGTTTTTT.

Here the CDR3 DNA reads TGTGCTAGTGGTTCCCACTTGAACACTGAAGCTTTCTTT. Translating it yields CASGSHLNTEAFF. The chain recombines TRBV12-5 with TRBJ1-1; D gene ambiguous. In germline, CDR1 is LGHNT, CDR2 FRNRAP. CDR3 length: 13 residues. Trimming cost V 4 bases and J 0 bases, with 6 bases left between them.

The chain employs TRBV5-1 and TRBJ1-1, with D maybe TRBD1 (6 bases). The CDR3 runs to 15 residues. V was cut by 7 bases and J by 0 bases, with 16 bases left in between. From germline, CDR1 is SGHRS and CDR2 YFSETQ. The CDR3 DNA is TGCGCCAGCGCAACCCTGGGACAAATGAACACTGAAGCTTTCTTT. Amino acids: CASATLGQMNTEAFF.

The rearrangement joins TRBV5-1 to TRBJ2-5; 8 bases line up with TRBD1. The DNA end is more similar to TRBJ2-7, so the J call may be wrong. This CDR3 region has 16 residues. Germline assignment: CDR1 SGHRS and CDR2 YFSETQ. The CDR3 spells CASSPDRGKSVYEQYF. The DNA of the CDR3 is TGCGCCAGCAGCCCTGACAGGGGAAAAAGTGTCTACGAGCAGTACTTC.

V gene TRBV15 combines with J gene TRBJ2-3; 11 bases match TRBD2. The ends lost 1 base at V and 7 bases at J; junction bases unmatched: 13. Germline assignment: CDR1 LNHNV and CDR2 YYDKDF (reference sequence). The CDR3 loop spans 18 amino acids. The CDR3, as DNA: TGTGCCACCAGCAGAGCCCAGACTAGCGGGATCGAGTTTCATACGCAGTATTTT. Its protein product is CATSRAQTSGIEFHTQYF.

In this sample, this clonotype turned up once. The chain joins TRBV6-1 to TRBJ1-5; 9 bases fit TRBD1. This CDR3 contains 14 residues. From germline, CDR1 is MNHNS and CDR2 SASEGT. The V segment lost 4 bases and the J segment 7 bases; nucleotides outside the gene matches: 5. CDR3 nucleotides: TGTGCCAGCAGTGGCGGGACAGGGACGCAGCCCCAGCATTTT. Protein sequence: CASSGGTGTQPQHF.

This clonotype was seen a handful of times. The rearrangement links TRBV21-1 to TRBJ1-4; the table calls TRBD1, which could not be checked here. TRBV21-1 is recorded as a pseudogene. The CDR3 sequence is 17 residues long. The CDR3 region is CASSKEGREGGNEKLFF. CDR3 sequence (DNA): TGTGCCAGCAGCAAAGAGGGCAGGGAAGGTGGAAATGAAAAACTGTTTTTT.

The chain recombines TRBV7-2 with TRBJ2-1; D is unresolved. CDR3 length: 15 residues. CDR1 is SGHTA, CDR2 FQGNSA, per germline. Trimming pared 5 bases from V and 8 bases from J, leaving 19 bases between. The CDR3 loop reads CASSLLEGLEDEQFF. CDR3 nucleotides: TGTGCCAGCAGCCTCCTAGAAGGGCTAGAGGATGAGCAGTTCTTC.